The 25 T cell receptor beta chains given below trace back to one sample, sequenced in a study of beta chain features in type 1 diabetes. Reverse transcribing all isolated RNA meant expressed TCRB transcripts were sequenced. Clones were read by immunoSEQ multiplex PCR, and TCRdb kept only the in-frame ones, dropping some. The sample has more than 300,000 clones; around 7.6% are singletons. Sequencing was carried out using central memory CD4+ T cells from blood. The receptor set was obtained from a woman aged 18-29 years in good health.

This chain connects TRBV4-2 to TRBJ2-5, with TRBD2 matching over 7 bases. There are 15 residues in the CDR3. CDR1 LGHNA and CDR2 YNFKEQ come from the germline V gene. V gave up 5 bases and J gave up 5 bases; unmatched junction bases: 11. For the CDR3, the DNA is TGTGCCAGCAGCTTGTCGGCGGGAGAGATGGAGACCCAGTACTTC. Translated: CASSLSAGEMETQYF.

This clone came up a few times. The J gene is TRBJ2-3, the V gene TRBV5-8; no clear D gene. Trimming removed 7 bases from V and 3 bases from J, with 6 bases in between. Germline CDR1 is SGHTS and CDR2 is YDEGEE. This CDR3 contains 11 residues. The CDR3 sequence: CASARTDTQYF. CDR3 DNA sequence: TGTGCCAGCGCCCGGACAGATACGCAGTATTTT.

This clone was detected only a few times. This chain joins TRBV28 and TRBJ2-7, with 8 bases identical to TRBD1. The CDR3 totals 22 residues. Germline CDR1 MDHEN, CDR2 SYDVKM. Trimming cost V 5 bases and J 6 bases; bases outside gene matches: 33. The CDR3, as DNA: TGTGCCAGCAGTCCAAGGCCCCCGGACAGGGCTTTTGTGGTCGGAGATCTTTTCGAGCAGTACTTC. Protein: CASSPRPPDRAFVVGDLFEQYF. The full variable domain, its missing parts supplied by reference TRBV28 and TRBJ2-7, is DVKVTQSSRYLVKRTGEKVFLECVQDMDHENMFWYRQDPGLGLRLIYFSYDVKMKEKGDIPEGYSVSREKKERFSLILESASTNQTSMYLCASSPRPPDRAFVVGDLFEQYFGPGTRLTVT.

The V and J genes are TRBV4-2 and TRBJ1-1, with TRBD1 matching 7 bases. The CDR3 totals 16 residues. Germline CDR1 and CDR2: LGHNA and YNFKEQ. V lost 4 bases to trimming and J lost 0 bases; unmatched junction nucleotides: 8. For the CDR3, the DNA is TGTGCCAGCAGCCCACTCGATGGGACAGTGAACACTGAAGCTTTCTTT. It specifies CASSPLDGTVNTEAFF.

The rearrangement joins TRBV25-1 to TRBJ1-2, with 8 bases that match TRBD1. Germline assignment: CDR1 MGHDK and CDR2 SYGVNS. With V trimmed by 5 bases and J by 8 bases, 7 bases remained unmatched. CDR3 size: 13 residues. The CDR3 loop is CASSPRQGSGYTF. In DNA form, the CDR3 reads TGTGCCAGCAGTCCCCGACAGGGGAGCGGCTACACCTTC.

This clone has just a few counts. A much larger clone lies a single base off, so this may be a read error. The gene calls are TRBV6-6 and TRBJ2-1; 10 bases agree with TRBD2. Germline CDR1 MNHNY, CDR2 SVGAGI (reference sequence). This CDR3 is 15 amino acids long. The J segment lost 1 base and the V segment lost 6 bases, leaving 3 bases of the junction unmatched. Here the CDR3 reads CASSLGLASYNEQFF. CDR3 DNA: TGTGCCAGCAGCTTGGGACTAGCGTCCTACAATGAGCAGTTCTTC.

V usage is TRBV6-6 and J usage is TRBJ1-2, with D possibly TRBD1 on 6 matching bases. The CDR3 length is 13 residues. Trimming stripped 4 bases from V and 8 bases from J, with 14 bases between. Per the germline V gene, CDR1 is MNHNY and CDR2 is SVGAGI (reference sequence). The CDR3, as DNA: TGTGCCAGCAGTTTCCCGGACAGCAGCGGCTACACCTTC. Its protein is CASSFPDSSGYTF.

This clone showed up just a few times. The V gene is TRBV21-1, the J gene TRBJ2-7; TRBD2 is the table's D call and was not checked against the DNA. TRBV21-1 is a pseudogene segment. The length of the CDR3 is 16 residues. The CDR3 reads CASPDRTSGRGYEQYF. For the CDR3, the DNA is TGTGCCAGCCCCGATCGGACTAGCGGGAGGGGTTACGAGCAGTACTTC.

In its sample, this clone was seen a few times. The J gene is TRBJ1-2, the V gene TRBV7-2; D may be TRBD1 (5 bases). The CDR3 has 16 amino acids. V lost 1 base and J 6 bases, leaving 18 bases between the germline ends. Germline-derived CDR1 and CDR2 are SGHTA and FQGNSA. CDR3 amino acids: CASSLDFASTGDGYTF. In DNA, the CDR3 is TGTGCCAGCAGCTTAGATTTCGCGAGCACAGGAGATGGCTACACCTTC.

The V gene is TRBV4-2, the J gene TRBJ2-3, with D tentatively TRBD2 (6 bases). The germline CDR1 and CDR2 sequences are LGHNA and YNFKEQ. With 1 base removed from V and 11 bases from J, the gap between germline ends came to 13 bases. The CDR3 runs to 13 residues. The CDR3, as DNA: TGTGCCAGCAGCCAAGCGCCGGGACTGGGGCAGTATTTT. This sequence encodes CASSQAPGLGQYF.

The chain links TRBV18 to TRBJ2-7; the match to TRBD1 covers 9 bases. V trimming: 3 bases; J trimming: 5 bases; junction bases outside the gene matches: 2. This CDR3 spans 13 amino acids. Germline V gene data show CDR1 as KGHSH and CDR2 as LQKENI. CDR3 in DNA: TGTGCCAGCTCACCCTGGACAGGGGACGAGCAGTACTTC. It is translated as CASSPWTGDEQYF.

The CDR3 loop is CSVWTSGSYEQYF. CDR3 nucleotides: TGCAGCGTTTGGACTAGCGGGTCCTACGAGCAGTACTTC. The chain links TRBV29-1 to TRBJ2-7, with 11 bases lining up with TRBD2. The trim removed 5 bases at V and 1 base at J, leaving 1 base unmatched. Germline lookup yields CDR1 SQVTM and CDR2 ANQGSEA. The CDR3 covers 13 residues.

The CDR3 DNA follows: TGTGCCAGCAGCCCGGGACTAGCGACGACCTACGAGCAGTACTTC. This encodes CASSPGLATTYEQYF. The chain joins TRBV7-2 to TRBJ2-7, with 10 bases matching TRBD2. The CDR3 loop spans 15 amino acids. The V and J ends lost 5 bases and 2 bases, in that order; junction bases with no gene match: 6. Germline V gene lookup returns CDR1 SGHTA and CDR2 FQGNSA.

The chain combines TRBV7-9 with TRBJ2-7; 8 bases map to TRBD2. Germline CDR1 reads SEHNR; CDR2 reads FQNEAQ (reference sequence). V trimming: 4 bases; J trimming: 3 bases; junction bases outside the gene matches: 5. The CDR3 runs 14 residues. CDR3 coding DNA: TGTGCCAGCAGCTCGATTAGCGGGAACTACGAGCAGTACTTC. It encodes CASSSISGNYEQYF. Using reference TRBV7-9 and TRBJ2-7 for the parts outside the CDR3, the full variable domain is DTGVSQNPRHKITKRGQNVTFRCDPISEHNRLYWYRQTLGQGPEFLTYFQNEAQLEKSRLLSDRFSAERPKGSFSTLEIQRTEQGDSAMYLCASSSISGNYEQYFGPGTRLTVT.

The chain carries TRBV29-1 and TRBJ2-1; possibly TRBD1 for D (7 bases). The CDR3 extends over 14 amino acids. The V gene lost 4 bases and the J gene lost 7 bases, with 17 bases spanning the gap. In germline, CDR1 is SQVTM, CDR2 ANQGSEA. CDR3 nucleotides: TGCAGCGTTGTAGGGGGCGGGGTGTATAATGAGCAGTTCTTC. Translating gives CSVVGGGVYNEQFF.

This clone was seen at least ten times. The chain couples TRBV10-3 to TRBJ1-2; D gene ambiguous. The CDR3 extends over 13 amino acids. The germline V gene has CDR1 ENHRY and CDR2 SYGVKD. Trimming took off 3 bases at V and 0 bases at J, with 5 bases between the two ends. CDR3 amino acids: CAISDRANYGYTF. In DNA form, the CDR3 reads TGTGCCATCAGTGACCGGGCTAACTATGGCTACACCTTC.

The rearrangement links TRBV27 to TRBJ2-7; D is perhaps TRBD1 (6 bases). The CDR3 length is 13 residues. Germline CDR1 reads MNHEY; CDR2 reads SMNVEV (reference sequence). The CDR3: CATRPRTVYEQYF. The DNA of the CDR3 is TGTGCGACGCGACCCAGGACAGTCTACGAGCAGTACTTC.

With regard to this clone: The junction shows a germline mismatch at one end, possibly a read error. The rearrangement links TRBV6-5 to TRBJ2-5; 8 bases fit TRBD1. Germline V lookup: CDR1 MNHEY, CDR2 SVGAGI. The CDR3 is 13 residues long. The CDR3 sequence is CASRHTPGQVPHF. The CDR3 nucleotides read TGTGCCAGCAGACACACACCGGGACAGGTTCCCCACTTC.

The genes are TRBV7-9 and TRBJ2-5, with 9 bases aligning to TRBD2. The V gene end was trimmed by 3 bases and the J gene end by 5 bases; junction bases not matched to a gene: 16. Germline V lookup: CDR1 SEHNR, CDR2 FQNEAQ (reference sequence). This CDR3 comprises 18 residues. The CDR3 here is CASSFLYFAAGGQETQYF. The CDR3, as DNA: TGTGCCAGCAGCTTCTTGTATTTTGCAGCGGGAGGTCAGGAGACCCAGTACTTC.

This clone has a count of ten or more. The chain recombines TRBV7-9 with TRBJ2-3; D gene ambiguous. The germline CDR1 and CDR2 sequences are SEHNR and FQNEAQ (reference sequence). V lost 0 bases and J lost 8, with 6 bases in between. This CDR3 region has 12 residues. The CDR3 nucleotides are TGTGCCAGCAGCTTAGCTGGTGGTACGCAGTATTTT. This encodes CASSLAGGTQYF.

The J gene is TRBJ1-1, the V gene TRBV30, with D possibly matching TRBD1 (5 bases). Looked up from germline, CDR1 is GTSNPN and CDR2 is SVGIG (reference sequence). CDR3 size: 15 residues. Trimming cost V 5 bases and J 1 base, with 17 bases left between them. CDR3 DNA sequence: TGTGCCTGGGTAAAATGGGGGTCCCGGAACACTGAAGCTTTCTTT. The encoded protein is CAWVKWGSRNTEAFF. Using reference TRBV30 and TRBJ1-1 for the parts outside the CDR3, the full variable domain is SQTIHQWPATLVQPVGSPLSLECTVEGTSNPNLYWYRQAAGRGLQLLFYSVGIGQISSEVPQNLSASRPQDRQFILSSKKLLLSDSGFYLCAWVKWGSRNTEAFFGQGTRLTVV.

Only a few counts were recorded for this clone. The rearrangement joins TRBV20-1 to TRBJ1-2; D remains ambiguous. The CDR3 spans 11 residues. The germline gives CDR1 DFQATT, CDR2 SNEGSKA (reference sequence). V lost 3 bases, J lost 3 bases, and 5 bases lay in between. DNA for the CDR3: TGCAGTGCTAGGGCGGACTATGGCTACACCTTC. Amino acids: CSARADYGYTF.

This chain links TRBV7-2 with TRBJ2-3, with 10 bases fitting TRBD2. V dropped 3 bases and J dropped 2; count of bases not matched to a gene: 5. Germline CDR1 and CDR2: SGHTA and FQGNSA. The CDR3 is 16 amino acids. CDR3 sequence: CASSFTSGRATDTQYF. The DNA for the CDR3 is TGTGCCAGCAGCTTTACCAGCGGGAGGGCCACAGATACGCAGTATTTT.

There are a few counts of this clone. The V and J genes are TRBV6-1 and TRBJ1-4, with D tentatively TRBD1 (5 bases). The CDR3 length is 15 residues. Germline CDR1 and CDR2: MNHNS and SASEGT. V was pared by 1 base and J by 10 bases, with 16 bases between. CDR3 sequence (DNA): TGTGCCAGCAGTGAAGTAGGAGGGGCTTCCGGAAAACTGTTTTTT. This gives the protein CASSEVGGASGKLFF.

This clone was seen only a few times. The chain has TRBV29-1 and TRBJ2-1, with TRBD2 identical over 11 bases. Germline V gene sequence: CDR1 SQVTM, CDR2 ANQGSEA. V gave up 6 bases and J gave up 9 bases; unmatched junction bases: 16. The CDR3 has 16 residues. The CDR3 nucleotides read TGCAGCGTCCCAGGGACTAGCGGATCATTTCCGAGTGAGCAGTTCTTC. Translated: CSVPGTSGSFPSEQFF.